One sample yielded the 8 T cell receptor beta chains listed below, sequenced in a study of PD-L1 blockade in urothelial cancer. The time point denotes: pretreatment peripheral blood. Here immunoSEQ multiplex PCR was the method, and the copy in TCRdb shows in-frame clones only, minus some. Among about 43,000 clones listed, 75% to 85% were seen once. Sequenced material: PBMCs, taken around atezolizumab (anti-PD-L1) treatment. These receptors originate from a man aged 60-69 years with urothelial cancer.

The CDR3 reads CASSFPTGSRETQYF. The CDR3 nucleotides read TGCGCCAGCAGCTTCCCTACGGGATCTCGGGAGACCCAGTACTTC. The V call is TRBV5-1, the J call TRBJ2-5; TRBD2 is a possible D gene (5 bases). Trimming removed 2 bases from V and 5 bases from J, with 16 bases in between. CDR3 length: 15 amino acids. Germline CDR1 is SGHRS and CDR2 is YFSETQ.

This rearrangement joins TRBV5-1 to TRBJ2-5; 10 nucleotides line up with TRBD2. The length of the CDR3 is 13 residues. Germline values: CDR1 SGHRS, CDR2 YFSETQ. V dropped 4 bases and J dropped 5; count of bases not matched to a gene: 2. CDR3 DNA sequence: TGCGCCAGCAGCGTAGCGGGAGGCGAGACCCAGTACTTC. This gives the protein CASSVAGGETQYF.

For the CDR3, the DNA is TGTGCCAGCACCGAGACGGGCGGGGGCAGCACAGATACGCAGTATTTT. It encodes CASTETGGGSTDTQYF. This chain links TRBV2 with TRBJ2-3; possibly TRBD2 for D (7 bases). V lost 7 bases and J 0 bases, leaving 17 bases between the germline ends. The CDR3 covers 16 residues. Germline CDR1 and CDR2: SNHLY and FYNNEI.

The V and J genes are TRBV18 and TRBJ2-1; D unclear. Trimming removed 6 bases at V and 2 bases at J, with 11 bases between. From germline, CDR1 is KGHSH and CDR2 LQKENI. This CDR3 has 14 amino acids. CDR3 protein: CASSPGETYNEQFF. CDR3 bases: TGTGCCAGCTCTCCGGGTGAGACCTACAATGAGCAGTTCTTC.

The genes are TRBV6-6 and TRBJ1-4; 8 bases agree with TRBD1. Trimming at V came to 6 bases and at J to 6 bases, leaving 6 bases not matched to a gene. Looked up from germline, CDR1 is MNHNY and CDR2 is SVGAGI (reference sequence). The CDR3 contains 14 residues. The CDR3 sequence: CASSRDRTYEKLFF. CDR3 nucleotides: TGTGCCAGCAGCCGGGACAGGACATATGAAAAACTGTTTTTT.

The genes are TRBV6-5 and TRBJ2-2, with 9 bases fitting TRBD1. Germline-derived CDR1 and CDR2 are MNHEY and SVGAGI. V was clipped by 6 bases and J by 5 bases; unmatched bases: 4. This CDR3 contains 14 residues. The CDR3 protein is CASRTGGLTGELFF. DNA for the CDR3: TGTGCCAGCAGGACAGGGGGTCTGACCGGGGAGCTGTTTTTT.

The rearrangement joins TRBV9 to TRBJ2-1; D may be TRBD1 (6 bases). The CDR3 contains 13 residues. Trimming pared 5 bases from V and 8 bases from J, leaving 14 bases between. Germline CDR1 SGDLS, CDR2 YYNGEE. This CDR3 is CASRDPRGYEQFF. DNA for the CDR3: TGTGCCAGCAGGGATCCCAGGGGCTATGAGCAGTTCTTC.

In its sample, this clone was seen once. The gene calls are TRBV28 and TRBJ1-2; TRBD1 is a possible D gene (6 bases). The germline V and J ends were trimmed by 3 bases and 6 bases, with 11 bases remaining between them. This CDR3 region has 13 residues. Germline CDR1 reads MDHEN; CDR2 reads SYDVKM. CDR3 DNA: TGTGCCAGCAGTTTGGGGGCATATGATGGCTACACCTTC. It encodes CASSLGAYDGYTF.